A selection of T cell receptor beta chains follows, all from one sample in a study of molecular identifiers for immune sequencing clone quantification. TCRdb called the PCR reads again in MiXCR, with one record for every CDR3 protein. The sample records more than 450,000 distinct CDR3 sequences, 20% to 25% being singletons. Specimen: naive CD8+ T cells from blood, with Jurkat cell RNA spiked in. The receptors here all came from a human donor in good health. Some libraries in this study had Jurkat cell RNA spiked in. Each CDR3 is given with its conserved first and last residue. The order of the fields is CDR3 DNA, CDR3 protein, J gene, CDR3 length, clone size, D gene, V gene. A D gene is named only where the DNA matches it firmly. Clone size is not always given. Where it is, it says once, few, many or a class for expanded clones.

TGTGCCACCGGAACAGGGGGCACCGGGGAGCTGTTTTTT | CATGTGGTGELFF | TRBJ2-2 | 13 | many | TRBD1 | TRBV24-1
TGTGCCAGCAGTTCCAGAGACAGGGGCGACGAGCAGTACTTC | CASSSRDRGDEQYF | TRBJ2-7 | 14 | many | TRBD1 | TRBV27
TGTGCCAGCAGCGAGGACAGGGGGGCGAACACTGAAGCTTTCTTT | CASSEDRGANTEAFF | TRBJ1-1 | 15 | NA | TRBD1 | TRBV9
TGTGCCAGCAGTTTATACGACCTAGCGGGGGGCTTGGATACGCAGTATTTT | CASSLYDLAGGLDTQYF | TRBJ2-3 | 17 | NA | TRBD2 | TRBV27
TGTGCCAGCAGCTTAACGATGGGGCGCGAGCAGTACTTC | CASSLTMGREQYF | TRBJ2-7 | 13 | once | NA | TRBV7-3
TGTGCCACCCTGGGGGAACTGAGAACTGAAGCTTTCTTT | CATLGELRTEAFF | TRBJ1-1 | 13 | NA | NA | TRBV2
TGTGCCTGGAGTGTTGGGCCCCGAGGGACTGAAGCTTTCTTT | CAWSVGPRGTEAFF | TRBJ1-1 | 14 | NA | NA | TRBV30
TGTGCCACCAGTGAGGGGGGGACAGGGCCCACAGATACGCAGTATTTT | CATSEGGTGPTDTQYF | TRBJ2-3 | 16 | NA | TRBD1 | TRBV24-1
TGTGCCAGCAGCCCGCGGGCCCTTGGACAGGCCGCTTCCTCTAGAGACACTGAAGCTTTCTTT | CASSPRALGQAASSRDTEAFF | TRBJ1-1 | 21 | NA | TRBD1 | TRBV5-4
TGCAGCGCGGGACAGGGGTACAATGAGCAGTTCTTC | CSAGQGYNEQFF | TRBJ2-1 | 12 | many | TRBD1 | TRBV29-1
TGTGCCAGCAGCCCACTAGCGGGAGGGCTGTTCAATGAGCAGTTCTTC | CASSPLAGGLFNEQFF | TRBJ2-1 | 16 | many | TRBD2 | TRBV7-3
TGTGCCAGCAGCCAAGGCCTGACTGCGTTGAGCACCGGGGAGCTGTTTTTT | CASSQGLTALSTGELFF | TRBJ2-2 | 17 | NA | NA | TRBV14
TGTGCCAGCAAACTAGCGGGAGGGGTCAATGAGCAGTTCTTC | CASKLAGGVNEQFF | TRBJ2-1 | 14 | once | TRBD2 | TRBV27
TGCGCCAGCAGCTTCCCTGGGGTGTCCGGAAACACCATATATTTT | CASSFPGVSGNTIYF | TRBJ1-3 | 15 | once | NA | TRBV5-1
TGCGCCAGCAGCTCCTTGAACGCCGAGCAGTACTTC | CASSSLNAEQYF | TRBJ2-7 | 12 | NA | NA | TRBV4-1
TGTGCCAGCAGCCCGGAGGTCCCCTACAATGAGCAGTTCTTC | CASSPEVPYNEQFF | TRBJ2-1 | 14 | few | NA | TRBV9
TGTGCCAGCAGTTTATTTGGGACGCCACCCCAGCCCCAGCATTTT | CASSLFGTPPQPQHF | TRBJ1-5 | 15 | NA | NA | TRBV27
TGTGCCAGCGAAATCGGGACAGGGCAGTATTTT | CASEIGTGQYF | TRBJ2-3 | 11 | NA | TRBD1 | TRBV25-1
TGCAGTGCAGAGATACTTAATAGCAATCAGCCCCAGCATTTT | CSAEILNSNQPQHF | TRBJ1-5 | 14 | NA | NA | TRBV20-1
TGCGCCAGCAGCCAAGATGCAGGATTGATATTTGAGCAGTTCTTC | CASSQDAGLIFEQFF | TRBJ2-1 | 15 | NA | NA | TRBV4-3
TGTGCCAGCAGCGACGGTGACAGGGGGCTTGCCGGGGAGCTGTTTTTT | CASSDGDRGLAGELFF | TRBJ2-2 | 16 | many | TRBD1 | TRBV5-4
TGTGCCAGCAGCTTTGAGACTAGCGGGGGGGGGACCTACGAGCAGTGCTTC | CASSFETSGGGTYEQCF | TRBJ2-7 | 17 | once | TRBD2 | TRBV7-9